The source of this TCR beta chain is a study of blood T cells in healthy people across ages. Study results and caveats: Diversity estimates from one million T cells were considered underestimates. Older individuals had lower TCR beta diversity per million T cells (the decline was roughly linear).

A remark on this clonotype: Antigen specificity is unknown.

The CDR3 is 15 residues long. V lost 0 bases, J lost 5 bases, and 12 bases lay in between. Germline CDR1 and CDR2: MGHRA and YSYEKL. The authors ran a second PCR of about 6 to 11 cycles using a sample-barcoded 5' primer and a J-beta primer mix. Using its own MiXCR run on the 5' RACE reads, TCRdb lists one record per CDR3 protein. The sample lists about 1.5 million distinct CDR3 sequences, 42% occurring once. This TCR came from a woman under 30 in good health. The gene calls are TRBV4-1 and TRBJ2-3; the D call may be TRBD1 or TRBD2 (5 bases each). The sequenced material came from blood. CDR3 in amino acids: CASSQERGKVDTQYF. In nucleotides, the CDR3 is TGCGCCAGCAGCCAAGAGAGGGGCAAGGTAGATACGCAGTATTTT.